This TCR beta chain was sequenced in a study of immune characteristics of hereditary and idiopathic chronic pancreatitis. With 6 bases clipped from V and 0 bases from J, the junction kept 5 bases outside the gene matches. Germline CDR1 is SEHNR and CDR2 is FQNEAQ (reference sequence). The CDR3 covers 17 residues. Chronic pancreatitis tissue was collected during total pancreatectomy with islet autotransplantation. For this clone: Its target is not known.

Whole-study results and caveats: TCRbeta diversity rose and clonality fell in both pancreatitis groups versus controls. Hereditary and idiopathic cases differed in TRBV10, TRBV19, TRBV23 and TRBV5 usage. Tissue came only from TPIAT, so disease duration may affect findings.

Some clones are missing from TCRdb's copy, which holds only in-frame ones; the method was immunoSEQ multiplex PCR. Of about 6,000 clones listed, more than 65% were seen once; the top ten hold about 7%. The source material was pancreas tissue with hereditary chronic pancreatitis. The source is a human donor with chronic pancreatitis. J is TRBJ1-6 and V is TRBV7-9; TRBD1 agrees at 10 bases. The CDR3 nucleotides are TGTGCCAGCAGGCGGACAGGGGGTAGCTCCTATAATTCACCCCTCCACTTT. Its protein product is CASRRTGGSSYNSPLHF.